A selection of T cell receptor beta chains follows, all from one sample in a study of PD-L1 blockade in urothelial cancer. Method: immunoSEQ multiplex PCR; TCRdb's copy keeps in-frame clones and lacks some. The sample lists around 42,000 clones, roughly four fifths seen once, with 2.5% to 3% in the top ten. The source material was PBMCs, sampled around atezolizumab (anti-PD-L1) treatment. These receptor sequences come from a man between 65 and 80 years old with urothelial cancer. CDR3s include the opening cysteine and the closing phenylalanine or tryptophan. D genes are given only for firm matches. Some rows mark clone size as missing; the rest say once, few, many or name a class of expanded clone.

J gene	D gene	V gene	clone size	CDR3 protein	CDR3 DNA
TRBJ2-7	TRBD1	TRBV6-1	NA	CATRGQSAYEQYF	TGTGCCACTAGGGGGCAGAGCGCCTACGAGCAGTACTTC
TRBJ2-1	NA	TRBV7-3	NA	CASSFDQDNEQFF	TGTGCCAGCAGCTTTGACCAGGACAATGAGCAGTTCTTC
TRBJ1-1	NA	TRBV6-1	once	CASRVRVSPEAFF	TGTGCCAGCAGGGTCAGGGTGTCCCCTGAAGCTTTCTTT
TRBJ2-7	TRBD2	TRBV11-2	NA	CASSSYASLSGRAIYEQYF	TGTGCCAGCAGCTCCTACGCCTCATTGAGCGGGAGGGCCATCTACGAGCAGTACTTC
TRBJ1-2	TRBD1	TRBV5-8	NA	CASSRRPQGANYGYTF	TGTGCCAGCAGCCGGCGACCACAGGGGGCGAACTATGGCTACACCTTC
TRBJ2-5	NA	TRBV5-1	NA	CASSFLSAVTGETQYF	TGCGCCAGCAGCTTTCTTTCGGCTGTGACGGGGGAGACCCAGTACTTC
TRBJ2-5	NA	TRBV7-2	NA	CASSLAAAGSGETQYF	TGTGCCAGCAGCTTAGCTGCTGCGGGATCTGGGGAGACCCAGTACTTC
TRBJ2-4	NA	TRBV28	NA	CASSPPGLAKNIQYF	TGTGCCAGCAGTCCCCCCGGGTTAGCCAAAAACATTCAGTACTTC
TRBJ1-5	NA	TRBV19	NA	CASSILDSRIHSNQPQHF	TGTGCCAGTAGTATATTGGACAGCCGTATTCATAGCAATCAGCCCCAGCATTTT
TRBJ2-7	TRBD2	TRBV11-2	NA	CASSRPTSGSYHLYEQYF	TGTGCCAGCAGCCGTCCGACTAGCGGGTCCTACCACCTCTACGAGCAGTACTTC
TRBJ1-5	TRBD1	TRBV6-5	NA	CASRDRGQPQHF	TGTGCCAGCCGGGACAGGGGTCAGCCCCAGCATTTT
TRBJ2-1	NA	TRBV5-1	NA	CASTGSYNEQFF	TGCGCCAGCACAGGGTCCTACAATGAGCAGTTCTTC
TRBJ2-7	NA	TRBV7-9	NA	CASSEGNTGMSEQYF	TGTGCCAGCAGCGAAGGCAATACGGGGATGAGCGAGCAGTACTTC
TRBJ1-2	NA	TRBV19	NA	CASRVSGPSYGYTF	TGTGCCAGTAGAGTATCAGGGCCTTCCTATGGCTACACCTTC
TRBJ2-5	TRBD2	TRBV28	NA	CASSPSGGAGTETQYF	TGTGCCAGCAGTCCCTCGGGAGGCGCGGGTACAGAGACCCAGTACTTC
TRBJ1-2	NA	TRBV5-4	NA	CASSLERESYGYTF	TGTGCCAGCAGCTTGGAGCGGGAATCCTATGGCTACACCTTC
TRBJ2-1	TRBD2	TRBV28	NA	CASSFTTGTSGNEQFF	TGTGCCAGCAGTTTCACAACCGGGACTAGCGGCAATGAGCAGTTCTTC
TRBJ2-7	TRBD2	TRBV9	NA	CASSPPGGREQYF	TGTGCCAGCAGCCCTCCGGGAGGGCGCGAGCAGTACTTC
TRBJ1-2	NA	TRBV27	NA	CASSQQRTAYGYTF	TGTGCCAGCAGTCAGCAGAGGACAGCTTATGGCTACACCTTC